The 13 T cell receptor beta chains presented below share a single source sample, sequenced in a study of shared clonotypes between healthy human individuals. Measured with immunoSEQ multiplex PCR; TCRdb has only the in-frame clones, and not every one. The sample lists roughly 300,000 clones, around 79% occurring once. Sequencing was done on a sample of memory CD4+ T cells sorted from blood. Noted subset: CD45RA-negative fraction. The receptors originated from a man aged 25-45 years in good health.

This clone was counted only a few times. The chain carries TRBV11-2 and TRBJ1-4; possibly TRBD1 for D (6 bases). V lost 1 base and J lost 8, with 11 bases in between. The CDR3 has 14 amino acids. Germline CDR1 SGHAT, CDR2 FQNNGV. As DNA, the CDR3 is TGTGCCAGCAGCTTAGCGTTGGGGGGCGAAAAACTGTTTTTT. This translates into CASSLALGGEKLFF.

The gene calls are TRBV5-1 and TRBJ2-5; 7 nucleotides match TRBD2. Germline-derived CDR1 and CDR2 are SGHRS and YFSETQ. V lost 1 base to trimming and J lost 3 bases; unmatched junction nucleotides: 15. The CDR3 contains 18 residues. In DNA form, the CDR3 reads TGCGCCAGCAGCTTGCGGAGTCCGGCTAGCGGCAACAAAGAGACCCAGTACTTC. This sequence encodes CASSLRSPASGNKETQYF. Full variable domain (rest looked up from reference TRBV5-1 and TRBJ2-5): KAGVTQTPRYLIKTRGQQVTLSCSPISGHRSVSWYQQTPGQGLQFLFEYFSETQRNKGNFPGRFSGRQFSNSRSEMNVSTLELGDSALYLCASSLRSPASGNKETQYFGPGTRLLVL.

The rearrangement uses TRBV7-2 and TRBJ2-7; D is perhaps TRBD1 (6 bases). V lost 5 bases and J lost 6, with 20 bases in between. The CDR3 totals 15 residues. Germline CDR1 is SGHTA and CDR2 is FQGNSA. The CDR3 here is CASSNRADGYGEQYF. CDR3 coding DNA: TGTGCCAGCAGCAACAGGGCGGACGGGTATGGCGAGCAGTACTTC.

The chain couples TRBV6-6 to TRBJ2-7; perhaps TRBD1 as D (6 bases). The germline V and J ends were trimmed by 5 bases and 3 bases, with 17 bases remaining between them. Germline V gene sequence: CDR1 MNHNY, CDR2 SVGAGI (reference sequence). CDR3 length equals 15 residues. The CDR3 DNA follows: TGTGCCAGCAGTCCGTCACAGGGAAGGGGCTACGAGCAGTACTTC. Its protein product is CASSPSQGRGYEQYF.

The chain joins TRBV6-5 to TRBJ1-4; D is unclear. The CDR3 consists of 15 residues. The germline V gene has CDR1 MNHEY and CDR2 SVGAGI. V was pared by 2 bases and J by 2 bases, with 9 bases between. CDR3 coding DNA: TGTGCCAGCAGTTACCAACTGAGTACTAATGAAAAACTGTTTTTT. Its translation: CASSYQLSTNEKLFF.

J is TRBJ2-2 and V is TRBV19; D not resolved. This CDR3 is 14 amino acids long. CDR1 LNHDA and CDR2 SQIVND come from the germline V gene (reference sequence). The V end lost 2 bases, the J end lost 4 bases, and 8 bases lay between the germline ends. The CDR3 DNA reads as TGTGCCAGTAGTATAAATTTCGCCACCGGGGAGCTGTTTTTT. Translation gives CASSINFATGELFF. Filled out from reference TRBV19 and TRBJ2-2, the complete variable domain reads DGGITQSPKYLFRKEGQNVTLSCEQNLNHDAMYWYRQDPGQGLRLIYYSQIVNDFQKGDIAEGYSVSREKKESFPLTVTSAQKNPTAFYLCASSINFATGELFFGEGSRLTVL.

This chain links TRBV4-1 with TRBJ2-7, with D unclear. This CDR3 is built from 15 residues. Germline V gene sequence: CDR1 MGHRA, CDR2 YSYEKL. The V gene lost 0 bases and the J gene lost 2 bases, with 11 bases spanning the gap. CDR3 region: CASSQERSAPYEQYF. The CDR3 bases are TGCGCCAGCAGCCAAGAAAGGAGTGCCCCCTACGAGCAGTACTTC.

This clone has only one observation. The chain has TRBV29-1 and TRBJ2-7; 7 bases map to TRBD2. V was pared by 4 bases and J by 0 bases, with 6 bases of the junction left unmatched. Germline V gene lookup returns CDR1 SQVTM and CDR2 ANQGSEA. The CDR3 contains 14 residues. The CDR3 region is CSVAGLGFSYEQYF. In DNA form, the CDR3 reads TGCAGCGTTGCAGGACTAGGCTTCTCCTACGAGCAGTACTTC.

The V gene is TRBV2, the J gene TRBJ2-1, with D possibly being TRBD1 (5 bases). The V end was cut by 10 bases, the J end by 12 bases, with 19 bases between. The CDR3 contains 12 residues. Germline V gene sequence: CDR1 SNHLY, CDR2 FYNNEI. This CDR3 is CATSAGPWSQFF. CDR3 nucleotide sequence: TGTGCCACCTCAGCAGGGCCGTGGTCGCAGTTCTTC.

The V call is TRBV5-1, the J call TRBJ2-7; TRBD2 matches at 7 bases. The trim removed 2 bases at V and 7 bases at J, leaving 9 bases unmatched. Germline CDR1 SGHRS, CDR2 YFSETQ. The CDR3 is 14 residues long. The CDR3 DNA reads as TGCGCCAGCAGCTTCAGCGGGGCCGCTCGTGAGCAGTACTTC. Protein sequence: CASSFSGAAREQYF.

V is TRBV7-6 and J is TRBJ2-1; tentative D call: TRBD1 (5 bases). V shed 5 bases and J shed 10 bases, with 15 bases lying between them. CDR1 is SGHVS and CDR2 is FNYEAQ in the germline V gene. The CDR3 consists of 13 residues. CDR3 region: CASSPLGAYEQFF. The CDR3 nucleotides read TGTGCCAGCAGCCCGCTTGGGGCCTACGAGCAGTTCTTC.

The chain recombines TRBV5-4 with TRBJ2-3; 7 nucleotides match TRBD2. The germline V gene has CDR1 SGHNT and CDR2 YYREEE (reference sequence). This CDR3 contains 14 residues. V was clipped by 0 bases and J by 5 bases; unmatched bases: 3. CDR3 region: CASSLAAGEDTQYF. CDR3 nucleotides: TGTGCCAGCAGCTTGGCGGCGGGAGAAGATACGCAGTATTTT.

The chain has TRBV5-4 and TRBJ2-2; no reliable D call. This CDR3 contains 14 residues. Per germline, CDR1 SGHNT and CDR2 YYREEE (reference sequence). The germline V and J ends were trimmed by 1 base and 5 bases, with 9 bases remaining between them. The CDR3 DNA sequence: TGTGCCAGCAGCTTGCTCCATAGGACCGGGGAGCTGTTTTTT. This encodes CASSLLHRTGELFF.